The 7 T cell receptor beta chains reported below all come from one sample, sequenced in a study of shared clonotypes between healthy human individuals. The table came from immunoSEQ multiplex PCR; TCRdb's copy has only in-frame clones and leaves some out. The sample consists of a few million clones, approximately 93% of them appearing once. What was sequenced was naive CD4+ T cells from PBMCs. The subset is: CD45RA+ positively selected. The receptors were gathered from a man between 18 and 29 years old in good health. Some clones in this sample may be carry-over from other donors' samples.

The chain uses TRBV27 and TRBJ2-1; D unclear. Germline V gene data show CDR1 as MNHEY and CDR2 as SMNVEV (reference sequence). The CDR3 consists of 15 residues. The V and J ends lost 8 bases and 2 bases respectively, with 16 bases between them. Written as DNA, the CDR3 is TGTGCCAGCGCCTCCCTACCAAAGCCCTACAATGAGCAGTTCTTC. It is translated as CASASLPKPYNEQFF.

The V and J genes are TRBV2 and TRBJ2-1, with a possible D match to TRBD1 (5 bases). Trimming pared 4 bases from V and 1 base from J, leaving 14 bases between. The length of the CDR3 is 16 residues. Germline CDR1 is SNHLY and CDR2 is FYNNEI. In DNA, the CDR3 is TGTGCCAGCAGTGGAAGGGGCGCTTCTTCCTACAATGAGCAGTTCTTC. Its protein product is CASSGRGASSYNEQFF.

The gene calls are TRBV7-9 and TRBJ2-3; D may correspond to TRBD1 or TRBD2 (7 bases each). Germline V gives CDR1 SEHNR, CDR2 FQNEAQ (reference sequence). The V end lost 5 bases, the J end lost 2 bases, and 20 bases lay between the germline ends. This CDR3 is built from 17 residues. The DNA for the CDR3 is TGTGCCAGCAGCCCTAAGACAGGGAGGGGCTTCACAGATACGCAGTATTTT. Residues: CASSPKTGRGFTDTQYF.

This clone appeared a single time. The CDR3 coding sequence is TGTGCCAGCAGTTTTGCACCAGGACGTCCATCCTACGAGCAGTACTTC. This sequence encodes CASSFAPGRPSYEQYF. This chain links TRBV28 with TRBJ2-7, with D uncertain. CDR3 size: 16 residues. V was clipped by 3 bases and J by 1 base, with 16 bases between them. CDR1 MDHEN and CDR2 SYDVKM come from the germline V gene.

The rearrangement uses TRBV7-9 and TRBJ1-4; the D is unclear. This CDR3 is built from 16 residues. Deletions cut 1 base from V and 1 base from J, with 10 bases between. In germline, CDR1 is SEHNR, CDR2 FQNEAQ (reference sequence). Written as DNA, the CDR3 is TGTGCCAGCAGCTTAGTGGTTGATGTAACTAATGAAAAACTGTTTTTT. Amino acids: CASSLVVDVTNEKLFF.

The chain is built from TRBV28 and TRBJ1-2; 7 positions match TRBD1. V was pared by 6 bases and J by 3 bases, with 10 bases of the junction left unmatched. This CDR3 is built from 15 residues. Germline values: CDR1 MDHEN, CDR2 SYDVKM. Written as DNA, the CDR3 is TGTGCCAGCAGCCCCTTCCAGACAGGGTACTATGGCTACACCTTC. Its protein product is CASSPFQTGYYGYTF.

V gene TRBV18 combines with J gene TRBJ2-6; TRBD1 matches at 7 bases. Trimming at V came to 6 bases and at J to 4 bases, leaving 9 bases not matched to a gene. CDR3 length equals 16 residues. CDR1 is KGHSH and CDR2 is LQKENI in the germline V gene. The CDR3 sequence: CASSPGQTVGANVLTF. The CDR3 DNA reads as TGTGCCAGCTCCCCGGGACAGACCGTCGGGGCCAACGTCCTGACTTTC.